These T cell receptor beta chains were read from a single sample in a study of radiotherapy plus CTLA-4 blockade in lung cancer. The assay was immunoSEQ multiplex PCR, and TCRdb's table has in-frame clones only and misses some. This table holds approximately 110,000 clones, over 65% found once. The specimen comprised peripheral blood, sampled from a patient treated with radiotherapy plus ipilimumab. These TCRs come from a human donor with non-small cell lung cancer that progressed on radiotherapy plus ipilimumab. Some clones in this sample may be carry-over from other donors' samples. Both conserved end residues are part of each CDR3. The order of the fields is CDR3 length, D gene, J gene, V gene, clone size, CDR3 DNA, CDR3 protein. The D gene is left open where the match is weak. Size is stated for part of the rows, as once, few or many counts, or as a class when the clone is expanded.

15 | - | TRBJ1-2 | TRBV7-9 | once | TGTGCCAGCAGCTTAGTCACACCAGCTAACTATGGCTACACCTTC | CASSLVTPANYGYTF
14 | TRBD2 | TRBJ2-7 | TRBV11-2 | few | TGTGCCAGCAGCTTAACTAGCGGGGGGATCGAGCAGTACTTC | CASSLTSGGIEQYF
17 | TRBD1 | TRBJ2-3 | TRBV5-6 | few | TGTGCCAGCAGCTTGGGCGGGACAGGGACAATTTTGGATACGCAGTATTTT | CASSLGGTGTILDTQYF
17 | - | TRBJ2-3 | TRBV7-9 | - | TGTGCCAGCAGCTTCAATTGGGACCGCGGGGTAGCAGATACGCAGTATTTT | CASSFNWDRGVADTQYF
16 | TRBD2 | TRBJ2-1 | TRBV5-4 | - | TGTGCCAGCAGCTTATTAGCGGGGGGGCTGAACAATGAGCAGTTCTTC | CASSLLAGGLNNEQFF
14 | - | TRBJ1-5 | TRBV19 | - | TGTGCCAGTAATTACTTGGGGAGCAATCAGCCCCAGCATTTT | CASNYLGSNQPQHF
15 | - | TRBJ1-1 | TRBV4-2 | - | TGTGCCAGCAGCCAACCAAACAGGGAGAACACTGAAGCTTTCTTT | CASSQPNRENTEAFF
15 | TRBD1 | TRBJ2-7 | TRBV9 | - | TGTGCCAGCAGCGTAGCCCCTCAGGGGGTCTACGAGCAGTACTTC | CASSVAPQGVYEQYF
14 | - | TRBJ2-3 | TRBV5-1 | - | TGCGCCAGCAGCTTAGGAGGGCGCACAGATACGCAGTATTTT | CASSLGGRTDTQYF
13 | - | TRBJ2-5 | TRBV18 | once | TGTGCCAGCTCACCTGGGCTACAAGAGACCCAGTACTTC | CASSPGLQETQYF
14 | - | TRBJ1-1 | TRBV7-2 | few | TGTGCCAGCAGCTTAGGGACAGTGAACACTGAAGCTTTCTTT | CASSLGTVNTEAFF
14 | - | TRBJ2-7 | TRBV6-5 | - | TGTGCCAGCAGTTACTCGTCCCAGCCCTACGAGCAGTACTTC | CASSYSSQPYEQYF
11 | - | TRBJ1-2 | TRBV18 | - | TGTGCCAGCTCAACCAACCTGGGCTACACCTTC | CASSTNLGYTF
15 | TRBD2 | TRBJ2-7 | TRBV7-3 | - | TGTGCCAGCAGCTTGCTTCCGGGGGGATCCTACGAGCAGTACTTC | CASSLLPGGSYEQYF
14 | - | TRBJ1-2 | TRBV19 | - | TGTGCCAGTAGTGATCAAGACAGGTTCTATGGCTACACCTTC | CASSDQDRFYGYTF
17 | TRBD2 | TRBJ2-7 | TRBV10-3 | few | TGTGCCATCAGTGAGTCGTGGCAGCGGGGGGACCCCTACGAGCAGTACTTC | CAISESWQRGDPYEQYF
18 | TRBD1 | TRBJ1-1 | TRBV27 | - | TGTGCCAGCAGTTTATCGGGAGGGGGCCGGGGTCTGAACACTGAAGCTTTCTTT | CASSLSGGGRGLNTEAFF
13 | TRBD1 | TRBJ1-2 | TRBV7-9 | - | TGTGCCAGCAGCCCCAACAGGGGTGGTGGCTACACCTTC | CASSPNRGGGYTF
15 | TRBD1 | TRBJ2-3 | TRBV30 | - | TGTGCCTGGAGTGTGGACAGGGGAGCCGCAGATACGCAGTATTTT | CAWSVDRGAADTQYF
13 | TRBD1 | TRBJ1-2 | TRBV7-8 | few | TGTGCCAGCAGCCACGACAGGGTGTATGGCTACACCTTC | CASSHDRVYGYTF
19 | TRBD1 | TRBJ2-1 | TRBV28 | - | TGTGTGGTGGTCCTTCCACCGGGACAGGTTCCCCTGAATTACAATGAGCAGTTCTTC | CVVVLPPGQVPLNYNEQFF
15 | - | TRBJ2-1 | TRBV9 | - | TGTGCCAGCAGCGCAACACCGGGGCCTAACAATGAGCAGTTCTTC | CASSATPGPNNEQFF
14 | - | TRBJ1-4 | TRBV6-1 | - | TGTGCCAGCGAGTTCAGGAAAGGGATCGAAAAACTGTTTTTT | CASEFRKGIEKLFF
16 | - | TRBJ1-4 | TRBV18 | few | TGTGCCAGCTCACCGACAGATTATTTAACTAATGAAAAACTGTTTTTT | CASSPTDYLTNEKLFF
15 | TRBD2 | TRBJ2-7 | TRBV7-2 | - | TGTGCCAGCAGACCCCGACTAGCGGGGGACTACGAGCAGTACTTC | CASRPRLAGDYEQYF
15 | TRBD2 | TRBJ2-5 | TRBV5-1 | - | TGCGCCAGCGGCATAGCGGGGGGGCCCTTAGAGACCCAGTACTTC | CASGIAGGPLETQYF
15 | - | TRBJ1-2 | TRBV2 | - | TGTGCCAGCCTCCCGCTGAACAGGGTAACTGTTGGCTACACCTTC | CASLPLNRVTVGYTF
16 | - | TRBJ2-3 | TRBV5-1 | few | TGCGCCAGCAGCTTGGCCGACTACCCCAGCACAGATACGCAGTATTTT | CASSLADYPSTDTQYF
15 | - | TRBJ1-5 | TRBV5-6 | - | TGTGCCAGCAGCTTGTGGGGGCCTGGAAATCAGCCCCAGCATTTT | CASSLWGPGNQPQHF
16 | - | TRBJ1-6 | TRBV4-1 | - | TGCGCCAGCAGCCAAGAGGCGGGGGGCTCTTTCGGGACCCTCCACTTT | CASSQEAGGSFGTLHF
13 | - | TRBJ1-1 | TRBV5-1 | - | TGCGCCAGCACCCCGGGGGGGAGGACTGAAGCTTTCTTT | CASTPGGRTEAFF
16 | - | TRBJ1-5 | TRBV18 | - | TGTGCCAGCTCACAACAGACAGCAATAAAAAATCAGCCCCAGCATTTT | CASSQQTAIKNQPQHF
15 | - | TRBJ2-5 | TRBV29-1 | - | TGCAGCGTCGCCGGGGCAGGGCGAGGCCAAGAGACCCAGTACTTC | CSVAGAGRGQETQYF
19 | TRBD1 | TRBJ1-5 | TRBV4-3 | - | TGCGCCAGCAGCCACTATAGGGGCGGACAGGGAGATAGCAATCAGCCCCAGCATTTT | CASSHYRGGQGDSNQPQHF
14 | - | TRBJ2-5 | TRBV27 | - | TGTGCCAGCAGTTCTTCCGGGCCGGGGGAGACCCAGTACTTC | CASSSSGPGETQYF
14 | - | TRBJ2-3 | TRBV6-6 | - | TGTGCCAGCAGTTACACAAATCCAGCAGATACGCAGTATTTT | CASSYTNPADTQYF
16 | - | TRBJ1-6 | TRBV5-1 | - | TGCGCCAGCAGCCTACGGGCCTCTTACTATAATTCACCCCTCCACTTT | CASSLRASYYNSPLHF
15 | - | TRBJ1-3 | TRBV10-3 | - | TGTGCCATCAGTGGATCCTCACCGGGGAGAAACACCATATATTTT | CAISGSSPGRNTIYF
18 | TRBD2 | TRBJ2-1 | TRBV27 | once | TGTGCCAGCAGTCCGACTAGCGGGGGGGCTTACGTCGCCAATGAGCAGTTCTTC | CASSPTSGGAYVANEQFF
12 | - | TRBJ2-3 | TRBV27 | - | TGTGCCAGCAGTGGACCAGGGAATACGCAGTATTTT | CASSGPGNTQYF
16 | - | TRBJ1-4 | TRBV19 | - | TGTGCCAGTAGTATCCGGGGATATTCAACTAATGAAAAACTGTTTTTT | CASSIRGYSTNEKLFF
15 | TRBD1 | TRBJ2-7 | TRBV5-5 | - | TGTGCCAGCAGCTTGGTTCCGACAGGGCCCGACGAGCAGTACTTC | CASSLVPTGPDEQYF
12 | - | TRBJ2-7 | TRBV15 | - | TGTGCCACCAGCACCCGACATAACGAGCAGTACTTC | CATSTRHNEQYF
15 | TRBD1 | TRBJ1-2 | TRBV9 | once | TGTGCCAGCAGCGTAGGACAGGGCCCGCTATATGGCTACACCTTC | CASSVGQGPLYGYTF
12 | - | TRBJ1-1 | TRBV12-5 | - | TGTGCTAGTGCGTGGGGTCCCACTGAAGCTTTCTTT | CASAWGPTEAFF
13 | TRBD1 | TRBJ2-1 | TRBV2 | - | TGTGCCAGCAGCCGGGACAGGGGCTATGAGCAGTTCTTC | CASSRDRGYEQFF
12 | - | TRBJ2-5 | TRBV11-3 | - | TGTGCCAGCAGTAGCAGGGGTGAGACCCAGTACTTC | CASSSRGETQYF
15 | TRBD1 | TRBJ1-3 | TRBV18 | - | TGTGCCAGCTCACCCAGGGGACAGCCTGGAAACACCATATATTTT | CASSPRGQPGNTIYF
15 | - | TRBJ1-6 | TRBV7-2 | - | TGTGCCAGCAGCTTAAAGAGCTCCTATAATTCACCCCTCCACTTT | CASSLKSSYNSPLHF
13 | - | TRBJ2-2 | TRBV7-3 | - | TGTGCCAGCAGAGTAAGCGGTGGTTCGGAGCTGTTTTTT | CASRVSGGSELFF
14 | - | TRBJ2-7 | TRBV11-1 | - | TGTGCCAGCAGCCCCCACGCCCAGTCCTACGAGCAGTACTTC | CASSPHAQSYEQYF